This T cell receptor (beta chain) comes out of a study of post-analysis software for immune sequencing data. General study points: Controls significantly exceeded multiple sclerosis patients in normalized Chao1 diversity. Patients had higher frequencies than controls of a few TRBV segments, including TRBV5-6, TRBV5-1 and TRBV20-1.

This clonotype was counted a single time. Its target is unknown. Germline lookup yields CDR1 SGHVS and CDR2 FQNEAQ. This CDR3 contains 15 residues. V dropped 5 bases and J dropped 2; count of bases not matched to a gene: 7. Each TCR beta cDNA library carried unique molecular identifiers. TCRdb re-called the PCR reads with MiXCR, one entry per CDR3 protein. The sample lists approximately 730,000 distinct CDR3 sequences, 25% to 30% occurring once. Sequencing used blood. V gene TRBV7-8 combines with J gene TRBJ1-1, with 8 bases fitting TRBD1. This clonotype originated in a girl under 18 with multiple sclerosis. CDR3 sequence: CASSPRTGQNTEAFF. The CDR3 nucleotides read TGTGCCAGCAGCCCAAGGACAGGGCAAAACACTGAAGCTTTCTTT. Based on the CDR3 plus reference TRBV7-8 and TRBJ1-1, the full variable domain is GAGVSQSPRYKVAKRGQDVALRCDPISGHVSLFWYQQALGQGPEFLTYFQNEAQLDKSGLPSDRFFAERPEGSVSTLKIQRTQQEDSAVYLCASSPRTGQNTEAFFGQGTRLTVV.